These 24 T cell receptor beta chains were sequenced from one sample in a study of T cells expressing NK-cell markers. For each CDR3 protein, TCRdb gives one entry from its re-call of the 5' RACE reads, without DNA. The record lists 200,000 to 300,000 distinct CDR3 sequences, of which the ten most abundant hold 0.3% to 0.45%. The sequenced material came from blood T cells: a sorted CD56 or NKG2C T cell subset, CD4+ or CD8+ T cells, or bulk PBMC T cells (not recorded which). These receptors came from a young man in good health.

The chain links TRBV4-2 to TRBJ2-1; checking the TCRdb D call of TRBD1 is not possible without DNA. Looked up from germline, CDR1 is LGHNA and CDR2 is YNFKEQ. The CDR3 is 14 residues long. CDR3 residues: CASSSYTAGNEQFF.

The genes are TRBV25-1 and TRBJ1-4; the TCRdb D gene call, TRBD1, has no DNA to confirm it. The length of the CDR3 is 15 residues. Germline V gene lookup returns CDR1 MGHDK and CDR2 SYGVNS. The CDR3 sequence: CASSAPGQHNEKLFF.

The chain joins TRBV29-1 to TRBJ1-1. The CDR3 consists of 12 residues. Per germline, CDR1 SQVTM and CDR2 ANQGSEA. The CDR3 loop is CSVYGANTEAFF.

This chain uses TRBV20-1 with TRBJ2-7; TCRdb returns TRBD1, unconfirmable since there is no DNA. This CDR3 is 12 amino acids long. Germline values: CDR1 DFQATT, CDR2 SNEGSKA (reference sequence). CDR3 sequence reads: CSAARTGIEQYF.

CDR3: CSAGRDILNTEAFF. V usage is TRBV20-1 and J usage is TRBJ1-1; TCRdb indicates TRBD1, and absent DNA this call remains unverified. CDR1 and CDR2 (germline): DFQATT, SNEGSKA (reference sequence). CDR3 size: 14 residues.

The V call is TRBV5-1, the J call TRBJ2-2; the D call from TCRdb, TRBD1, cannot be confirmed without DNA. This CDR3 comprises 13 residues. Per germline, CDR1 SGHRS and CDR2 YFSETQ. CDR3 region: CASSYRTGAELFF.

The chain carries TRBV19 and TRBJ1-5. The germline V gene encodes CDR1 LNHDA and CDR2 SQIVND (reference sequence). The CDR3 loop spans 12 amino acids. The CDR3 is CATGGRNQPQHF.

This chain joins TRBV6-6 and TRBJ1-2; with no DNA, the TCRdb D assignment of TRBD1 cannot be verified. The CDR3 is 13 residues long. Germline CDR1 and CDR2: MNHNY and SVGAGI (reference sequence). The CDR3 sequence: CASSRQQDYGYTF.

The CDR3 loop is CASRFSGTTDTQYF. The genes are TRBV5-1 and TRBJ2-3; the D gene TCRdb calls, TRBD2, cannot be checked with no DNA. Germline-derived CDR1 and CDR2 are SGHRS and YFSETQ. The CDR3 runs to 14 residues.

V usage is TRBV20-1 and J usage is TRBJ2-7; TCRdb selects TRBD2, and the lack of DNA leaves this call unchecked. Germline CDR1 reads DFQATT; CDR2 reads SNEGSKA (reference sequence). This CDR3 is 15 amino acids long. CDR3 sequence reads: CSARSGTSGSYEQYF.

The J gene is TRBJ2-3, the V gene TRBV5-6; the D call of TRBD2 rests on TCRdb alone, since no DNA is present to check it. This CDR3 is built from 15 residues. The germline V gene has CDR1 SGHDT and CDR2 YYEEEE. The CDR3 spells CASSPGLANTDTQYF.

V usage is TRBV6-1 and J usage is TRBJ2-1. Germline V gene data show CDR1 as MNHNS and CDR2 as SASEGT. The length of the CDR3 is 14 residues. This chain's CDR3 is CASSPGRYYNEQFF.

The chain has TRBV4-3 and TRBJ2-3; TCRdb selects TRBD2, and the lack of DNA leaves this call unchecked. Germline V gene sequence: CDR1 LGHNA, CDR2 YSLEER. This CDR3 spans 16 amino acids. The CDR3 spells CASSLLGLAGVDTQYF.

This chain joins TRBV7-7 and TRBJ2-5; TCRdb proposes TRBD2, but this gene call is untestable without DNA. The CDR3 consists of 15 residues. Germline V gene sequence: CDR1 SSHAT, CDR2 FNYEAQ (reference sequence). The chain's CDR3 is CASSEGTQRMETQYF.

The chain employs TRBV29-1 and TRBJ2-4; TCRdb designates TRBD1, a call that cannot be tested without DNA. There are 11 residues in the CDR3. From germline, CDR1 is SQVTM and CDR2 ANQGSEA. CDR3 loop: CSVVNRDIQYF.

This rearrangement joins TRBV20-1 to TRBJ2-6; no DNA is available, so the TRBD2 call from TCRdb remains unchecked. CDR3 size: 18 residues. Germline CDR1 and CDR2: DFQATT and SNEGSKA (reference sequence). CDR3 sequence reads: CSASAIAGVSSGANVLTF.

This chain joins TRBV18 and TRBJ2-3. The CDR3 is 15 amino acids. CDR1 is KGHSH and CDR2 is LQKENI in the germline V gene. The CDR3 is CASSPPNRDTDTQYF.

This chain links TRBV29-1 with TRBJ2-7; TCRdb's assignment of TRBD2 cannot be checked, as there is no DNA. Germline CDR1 reads SQVTM; CDR2 reads ANQGSEA. The CDR3 has 13 amino acids. The CDR3 loop reads CSAAVGLLSEQYF.

This chain uses TRBV7-3 with TRBJ2-1; the TCRdb D gene call, TRBD2, has no DNA to confirm it. This CDR3 is built from 18 residues. Germline-derived CDR1 and CDR2 are SGHTA and FQGTGA. Here the CDR3 reads CASSLGAGQTSSYNEQFF.

The chain uses TRBV6-1 and TRBJ2-1; TCRdb's D call, TRBD2, is unchecked because there is no DNA. Germline loops: CDR1 MNHNS, CDR2 SASEGT. CDR3 length: 15 residues. The CDR3 sequence: CASSIGRAWNNEQFF.

This chain connects TRBV29-1 to TRBJ1-3; TCRdb proposes TRBD1, but this gene call is untestable without DNA. The germline CDR1 and CDR2 sequences are SQVTM and ANQGSEA. This CDR3 has 11 residues. CDR3 loop: CSVDRVDTIYF.

This chain links TRBV20-1 with TRBJ2-1; TCRdb designates TRBD2, a call that cannot be tested without DNA. The CDR3 loop spans 13 amino acids. Germline V gene data show CDR1 as DFQATT and CDR2 as SNEGSKA (reference sequence). CDR3 protein: CSALRTRVNEQFF.

This rearrangement joins TRBV20-1 to TRBJ2-5; TCRdb outputs TRBD1, but without DNA this stays unchecked. The CDR3 consists of 11 residues. Germline V gives CDR1 DFQATT, CDR2 SNEGSKA (reference sequence). The CDR3 is CRIQGQETQYF.

The V call is TRBV5-1, the J call TRBJ2-3; TCRdb's assignment of TRBD2 cannot be checked, as there is no DNA. Per germline, CDR1 SGHRS and CDR2 YFSETQ. This CDR3 has 18 amino acids. This CDR3 is CASSLEGFGTAGTDTQYF. Complete variable domain (other parts from reference TRBV5-1 and TRBJ2-3): KAGVTQTPRYLIKTRGQQVTLSCSPISGHRSVSWYQQTPGQGLQFLFEYFSETQRNKGNFPGRFSGRQFSNSRSEMNVSTLELGDSALYLCASSLEGFGTAGTDTQYFGPGTRLTVL.